Only a few counts were recorded for the clone carrying this T cell receptor (beta chain). In the original workflow: The authors estimated nucleated cell counts from reference gene primer amplification. Clones were read by immunoSEQ multiplex PCR, and TCRdb kept only the in-frame ones, dropping some. V, J and clone size reflect that table, while D and trimming were determined from the DNA. Here the sample spans 120,000 to 150,000 clones, around 80% being singletons. Germline V gives CDR1 LGHDT, CDR2 YNNKEL (reference sequence). Trimming took 1 base from V and 4 from J; bases not matched to a gene: 6. The CDR3 runs to 15 residues. This sample is drawn from a study of blood T cell repertoires in COVID-19. In the study overall: Acute and convalescent COVID-19 specimens originated in the United States, Italy and Spain. PBMCs, B-cell-depleted T cells, or T cells provided the cDNA or gDNA that made up the material.

V usage is TRBV3-1 (or the pseudogene TRBV3-2) and J usage is TRBJ2-7, with 8 bases lining up with TRBD1. The material sequenced was peripheral blood. The receptor was isolated from a human donor in a cohort sampled during active COVID-19. This CDR3 is CASSQGQGANYEQYF. The CDR3 nucleotides read TGTGCCAGCAGCCAAGGGCAGGGGGCTAATTACGAGCAGTACTTC.